This T cell receptor (beta chain) came from a study of blood T cell repertoires in COVID-19. Overall study context: Acute and convalescent COVID-19 specimens originated in the United States, Italy and Spain. The analysed material was cDNA or gDNA that came from T cells, B-cell-depleted T cells, or PBMCs.

CDR1 MGHDK and CDR2 SYGVNS come from the germline V gene. CDR3 length: 14 residues. Trimming took off 5 bases at V and 6 bases at J, with 14 bases between the two ends. In the study's own analysis: Nucleated cell number was recorded as an estimate derived from reference gene primer amplification. Profiling relied on immunoSEQ multiplex PCR, and the TCRdb table lists in-frame clones only, not all of them. Clonal size and the V and J genes are those of that table, whereas D and trimming came from the DNA. The table lists approximately 62,000 clones, roughly 72% of them singletons. This TCR was sampled from a woman aged 45-65 years with active or convalescent COVID-19. Sequenced input: peripheral blood. The chain links TRBV25-1 to TRBJ2-1; perhaps TRBD1 as D (6 bases). The CDR3 region has the DNA TGTGCCAGCAGTTCTTGGACAGATTTCAATGAGCAGTTCTTC. Translating it yields CASSSWTDFNEQFF.